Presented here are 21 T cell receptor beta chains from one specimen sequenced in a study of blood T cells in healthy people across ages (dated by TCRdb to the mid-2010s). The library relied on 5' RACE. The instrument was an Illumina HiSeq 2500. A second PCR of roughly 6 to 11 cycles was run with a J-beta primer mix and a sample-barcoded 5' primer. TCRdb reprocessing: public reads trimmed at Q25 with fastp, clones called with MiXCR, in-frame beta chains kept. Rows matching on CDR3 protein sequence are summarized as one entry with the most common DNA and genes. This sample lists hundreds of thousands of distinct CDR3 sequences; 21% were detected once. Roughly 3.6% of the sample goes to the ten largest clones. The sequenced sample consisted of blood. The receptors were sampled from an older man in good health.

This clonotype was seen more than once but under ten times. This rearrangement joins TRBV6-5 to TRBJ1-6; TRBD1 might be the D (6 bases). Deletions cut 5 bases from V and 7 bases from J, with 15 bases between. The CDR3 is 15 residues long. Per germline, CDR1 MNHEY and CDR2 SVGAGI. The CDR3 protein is CASSRRDTVNSPLHF. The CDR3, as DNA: TGTGCCAGCAGTCGCCGGGACACTGTAAATTCACCCCTCCACTTT.

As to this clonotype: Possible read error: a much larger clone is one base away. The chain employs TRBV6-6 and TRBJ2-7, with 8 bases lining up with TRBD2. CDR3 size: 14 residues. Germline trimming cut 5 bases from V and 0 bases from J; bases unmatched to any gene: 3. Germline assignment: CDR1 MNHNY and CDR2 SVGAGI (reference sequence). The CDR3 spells CASSPREGSYEQYF. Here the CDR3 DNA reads TGTGCCAGCAGTCCCCGGGAGGGCTCCTACGAGCAGTACTTC.

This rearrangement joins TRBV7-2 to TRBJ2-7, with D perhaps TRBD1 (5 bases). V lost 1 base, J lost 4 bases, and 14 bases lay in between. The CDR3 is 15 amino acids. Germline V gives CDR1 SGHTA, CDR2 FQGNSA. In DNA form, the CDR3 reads TGTGCCAGCAGCTTAGATGACAGCAATGTTTACGAGCAGTACTTC. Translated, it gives CASSLDDSNVYEQYF.

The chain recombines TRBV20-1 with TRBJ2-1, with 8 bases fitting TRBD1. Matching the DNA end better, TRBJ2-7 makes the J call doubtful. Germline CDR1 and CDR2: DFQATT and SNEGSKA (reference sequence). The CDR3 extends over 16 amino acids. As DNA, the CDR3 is TGCAGTGCTCGGCAGGGGGCCAACGCCGGATACTACGAGCAGTACTTC. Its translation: CSARQGANAGYYEQYF.

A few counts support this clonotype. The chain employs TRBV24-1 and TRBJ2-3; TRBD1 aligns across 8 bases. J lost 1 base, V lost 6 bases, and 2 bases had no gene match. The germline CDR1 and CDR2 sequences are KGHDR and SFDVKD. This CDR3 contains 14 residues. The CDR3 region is CATSTGQGTDTQYF. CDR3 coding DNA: TGTGCCACCAGTACGGGACAGGGCACAGATACGCAGTATTTT.

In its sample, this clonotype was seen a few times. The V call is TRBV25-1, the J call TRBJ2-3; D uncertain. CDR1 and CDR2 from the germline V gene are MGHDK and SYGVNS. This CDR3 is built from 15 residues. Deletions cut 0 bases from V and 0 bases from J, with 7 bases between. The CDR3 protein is CASSEYGESTDTQYF. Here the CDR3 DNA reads TGTGCCAGCAGTGAATATGGAGAGAGCACAGATACGCAGTATTTT.

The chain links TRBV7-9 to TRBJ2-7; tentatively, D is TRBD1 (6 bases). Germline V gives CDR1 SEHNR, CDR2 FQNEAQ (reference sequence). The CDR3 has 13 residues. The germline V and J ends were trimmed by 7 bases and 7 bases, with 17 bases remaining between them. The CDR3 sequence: CASTGRDTREQYF. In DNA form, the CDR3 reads TGTGCCAGCACCGGACGGGACACGAGGGAGCAGTACTTC.

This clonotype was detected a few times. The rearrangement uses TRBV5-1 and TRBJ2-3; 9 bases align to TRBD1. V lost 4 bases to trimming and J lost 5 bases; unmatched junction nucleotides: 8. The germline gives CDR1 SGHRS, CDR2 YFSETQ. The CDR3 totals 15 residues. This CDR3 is CASSSRDREGDTQYF. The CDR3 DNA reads TGCGCCAGCAGCAGCCGGGACAGGGAGGGAGATACGCAGTATTTT.

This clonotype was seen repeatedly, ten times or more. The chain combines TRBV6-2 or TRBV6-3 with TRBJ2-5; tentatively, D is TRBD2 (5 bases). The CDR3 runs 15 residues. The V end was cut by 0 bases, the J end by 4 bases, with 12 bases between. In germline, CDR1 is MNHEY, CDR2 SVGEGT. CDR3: CASSYSRPAAETQYF. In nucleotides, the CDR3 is TGTGCCAGCAGTTACTCGAGACCAGCGGCAGAGACCCAGTACTTC.

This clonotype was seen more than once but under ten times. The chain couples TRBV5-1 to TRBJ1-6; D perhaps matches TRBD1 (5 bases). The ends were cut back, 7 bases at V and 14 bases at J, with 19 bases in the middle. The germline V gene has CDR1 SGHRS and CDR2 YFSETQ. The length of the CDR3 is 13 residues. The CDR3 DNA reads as TGCGCCAGCCGGGACGTTTCGGCGGGGGCCCTCCACTTT. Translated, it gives CASRDVSAGALHF.

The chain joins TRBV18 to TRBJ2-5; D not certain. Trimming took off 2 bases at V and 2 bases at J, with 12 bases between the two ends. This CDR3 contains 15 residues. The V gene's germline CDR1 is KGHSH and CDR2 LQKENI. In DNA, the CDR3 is TGTGCCAGCTCACCAGGGTCGGCAGTACAAGAGACCCAGTACTTC. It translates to CASSPGSAVQETQYF.

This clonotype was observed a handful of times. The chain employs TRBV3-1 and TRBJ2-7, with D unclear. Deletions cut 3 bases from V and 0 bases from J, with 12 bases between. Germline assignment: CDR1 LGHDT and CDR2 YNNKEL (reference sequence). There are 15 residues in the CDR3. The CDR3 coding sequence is TGTGCCAGCAGCCACAATCGCCGGGCCTCCTACGAGCAGTACTTC. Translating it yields CASSHNRRASYEQYF.

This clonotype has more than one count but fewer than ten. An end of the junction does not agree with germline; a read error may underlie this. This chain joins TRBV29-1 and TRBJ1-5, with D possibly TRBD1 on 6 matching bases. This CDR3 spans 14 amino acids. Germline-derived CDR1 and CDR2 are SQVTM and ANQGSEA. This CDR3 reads CSVAPRGRGQPRHF. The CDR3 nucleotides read TGCAGCGTAGCACCCCGGGGGCGCGGTCAGCCCCGGCATTTT.

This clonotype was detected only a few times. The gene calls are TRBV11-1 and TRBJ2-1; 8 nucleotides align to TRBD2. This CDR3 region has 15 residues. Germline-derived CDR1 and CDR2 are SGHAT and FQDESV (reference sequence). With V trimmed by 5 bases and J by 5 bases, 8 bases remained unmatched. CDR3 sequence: CASSQELAGHNEQFF. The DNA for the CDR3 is TGTGCCAGCAGCCAGGAGCTAGCGGGCCACAATGAGCAGTTCTTC.

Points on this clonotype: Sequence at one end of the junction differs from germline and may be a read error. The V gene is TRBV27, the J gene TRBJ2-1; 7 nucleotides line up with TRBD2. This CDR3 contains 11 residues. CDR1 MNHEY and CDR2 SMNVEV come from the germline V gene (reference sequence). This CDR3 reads CANSSSGEQFF. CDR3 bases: TGTGCCAACAGTTCTAGCGGTGAGCAGTTCTTC.

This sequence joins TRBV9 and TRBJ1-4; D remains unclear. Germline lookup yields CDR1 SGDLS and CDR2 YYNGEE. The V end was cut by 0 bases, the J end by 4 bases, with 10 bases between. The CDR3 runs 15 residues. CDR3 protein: CASSVGEQLNEKLFF. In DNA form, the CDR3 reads TGTGCCAGCAGCGTAGGTGAACAGCTTAATGAAAAACTGTTTTTT.

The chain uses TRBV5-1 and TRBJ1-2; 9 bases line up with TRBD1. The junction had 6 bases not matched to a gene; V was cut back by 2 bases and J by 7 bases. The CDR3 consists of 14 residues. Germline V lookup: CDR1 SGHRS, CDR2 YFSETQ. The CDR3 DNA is TGCGCCAGCAGCTTACAGGGACAGGGCTTTGGCTACACCTTC. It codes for CASSLQGQGFGYTF.

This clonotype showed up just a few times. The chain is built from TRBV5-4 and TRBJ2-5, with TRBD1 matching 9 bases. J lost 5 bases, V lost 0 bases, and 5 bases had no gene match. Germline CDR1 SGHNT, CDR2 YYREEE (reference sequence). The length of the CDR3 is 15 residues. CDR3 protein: CASSLVGQGLETQYF. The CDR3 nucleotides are TGTGCCAGCAGCTTGGTTGGACAGGGGCTGGAGACCCAGTACTTC.

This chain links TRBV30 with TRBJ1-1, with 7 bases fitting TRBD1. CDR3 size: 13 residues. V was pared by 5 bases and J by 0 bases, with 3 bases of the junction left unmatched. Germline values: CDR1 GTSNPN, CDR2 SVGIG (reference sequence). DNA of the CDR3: TGTGCCTGGGCCGGACAGGTGAACACTGAAGCTTTCTTT. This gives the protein CAWAGQVNTEAFF.

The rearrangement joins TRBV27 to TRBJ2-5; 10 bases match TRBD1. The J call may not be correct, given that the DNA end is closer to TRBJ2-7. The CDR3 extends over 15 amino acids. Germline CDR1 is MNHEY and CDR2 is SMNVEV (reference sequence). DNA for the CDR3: TGTGCCAGCAGCAGTTCGGACAGGGGGGCCTACGAGCAGTACTTC. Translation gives CASSSSDRGAYEQYF.

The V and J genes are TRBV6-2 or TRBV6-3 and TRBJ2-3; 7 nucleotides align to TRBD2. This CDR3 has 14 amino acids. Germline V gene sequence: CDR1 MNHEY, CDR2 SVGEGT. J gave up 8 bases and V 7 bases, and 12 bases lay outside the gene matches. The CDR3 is CASTEGRAVSTQYF. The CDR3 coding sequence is TGTGCCAGCACCGAAGGGAGGGCGGTGAGTACGCAGTATTTT.